A selection of T cell receptor beta chains follows, all from one sample in a study of blood T cell repertoires in COVID-19. This table comes from immunoSEQ multiplex PCR, and its TCRdb copy is limited to in-frame clones, with some not included. Among 130,000 or so clones, approximately 71% were seen once, and the ten largest hold around 2%. What was sequenced was peripheral blood. The receptors here all came from a woman in her 70s with acute or convalescent COVID-19. CDR3s leave out the opening cysteine and the closing phenylalanine or tryptophan.

v_call,cdr3_length,cdr3_aa
TRBV2,14,ASSDGSVLLGGEQY
TRBV5-1,12,ASSESSYNSPLH
TRBV4-1,10,ASSSRGSPLH
TRBV2,14,ASRETSGVQNNEQF
TRBV19,11,APFGRTNEKLF
TRBV10-2,12,ASRVLGAPYEQY
TRBV4-1,15,ASSQAGTGGGTDTQY
TRBV7-8,11,ASSLTENSPLH
TRBV10-1,12,ASSDRRSRETQY
TRBV27,14,ASSRTGLGAGNTIY
TRBV6-2/TRBV6-3,12,ASSYPGQDRGYT
TRBV5-4,12,ASSLPGGEETQY
TRBV28,12,ASSLPGVQETQY
TRBV9,14,ASSVGWGQGMDGYT